This is a list of T cell receptor beta chains from one sample in a study of persistence of HIV-infected CD4 T cells. Sequencing used immunoSEQ multiplex PCR; TCRdb keeps in-frame clones, though not all of them. This sample yields over 30,000 clones, of which 82% are seen a single time; roughly 1% belongs to the top ten. Their recognized antigens are unknown. Sample: cultured CD4+ T cells from PBMCs, taken from a patient who received antiretroviral therapy. The receptors here all came from an adult with HIV. The donor label of this sample is uncertain. CDR3s include the opening cysteine and the closing phenylalanine or tryptophan. The D gene is left open where the match is weak. Expanded clones get a size class; other rows say once, few or many, or leave the size out.

CDR3aa | CDR3nt | v_gene | d_gene | j_gene | len | abundance
CASSPADRPAFF | TGTGCCAGCTCACCCGCCGACAGGCCAGCTTTCTTT | TRBV18 | - | TRBJ1-1 | 12 | -
CASTSGPNQPQHF | TGTGCCTCTACCTCCGGGCCTAATCAGCCCCAGCATTTT | TRBV2 | - | TRBJ1-5 | 13 | -
CASSVTSGGGDTQYF | TGTGCCAGCAGCGTGACTAGCGGGGGGGGAGATACGCAGTATTTT | TRBV11-2 | TRBD2 | TRBJ2-3 | 15 | -
CASSLGNSNYGYTF | TGTGCCAGCAGCCTGGGAAATTCTAACTATGGCTACACCTTC | TRBV3-1/TRBV3-2 | - | TRBJ1-2 | 14 | -
CASSLTPTGGFTEAFF | TGTGCCAGCAGCTTAACCCCAACAGGGGGCTTCACTGAAGCTTTCTTT | TRBV7-3 | TRBD1 | TRBJ1-1 | 16 | -
CASSLLAGNTIYF | TGTGCCAGCAGTTTACTTGCCGGAAACACCATATATTTT | TRBV28 | - | TRBJ1-3 | 13 | -
CASSSTGTVNTEAFF | TGCGCCAGCAGCTCGACAGGGACCGTGAACACTGAAGCTTTCTTT | TRBV5-1 | TRBD1 | TRBJ1-1 | 15 | -
CASSIATPHGNQPQHF | TGTGCCAGTAGTATCGCGACCCCACACGGGAATCAGCCCCAGCATTTT | TRBV19 | - | TRBJ1-5 | 16 | -
CASSLEASGKYNEQFF | TGCGCCAGCAGCTTGGAGGCTAGCGGGAAATACAATGAGCAGTTCTTC | TRBV5-1 | TRBD2 | TRBJ2-1 | 16 | -
CASSPGQGASYGYTF | TGTGCCAGCAGCCCGGGACAGGGGGCTTCCTATGGCTACACCTTC | TRBV2 | TRBD1 | TRBJ1-2 | 15 | -
CASTQVPLRTQYF | TGTGCCAGCACCCAGGTTCCCCTTCGTACGCAGTATTTT | TRBV28 | - | TRBJ2-3 | 13 | -
CASSQRGVPQETQYF | TGTGCCAGCAGCCAGCGGGGGGTACCTCAAGAGACCCAGTACTTC | TRBV7-9 | TRBD2 | TRBJ2-5 | 15 | -
CASSRPTSGGLTYEQYF | TGTGCCAGCAGCCGGCCGACTAGCGGGGGGCTCACCTACGAGCAGTACTTC | TRBV4-2 | TRBD2 | TRBJ2-7 | 17 | few
CASSLADEQFF | TGTGCCAGCAGCTTAGCTGATGAGCAGTTCTTC | TRBV7-6 | - | TRBJ2-1 | 11 | -
CASSQLRGDYGYTF | TGTGCCAGCAGCCAACTCAGGGGCGACTATGGCTACACCTTC | TRBV7-2 | - | TRBJ1-2 | 14 | -
CASSYDSSFYGYTF | TGTGCCAGTAGTTACGACAGTTCTTTCTATGGCTACACCTTC | TRBV19 | - | TRBJ1-2 | 14 | -
CASSPTSGGTDTQYF | TGTGCCAGCAGCCCGACTAGCGGGGGAACAGATACGCAGTATTTT | TRBV7-3 | TRBD2 | TRBJ2-3 | 15 | -
CASNHREQFF | TGTGCCAGTAATCACAGGGAGCAGTTCTTC | TRBV7-9 | - | TRBJ2-1 | 10 | -
CASSLMEGAGNQPQHF | TGTGCCAGCAGTTTAATGGAGGGGGCGGGCAATCAGCCCCAGCATTTT | TRBV27 | TRBD1 | TRBJ1-5 | 16 | -
CASSPSGNTIYF | TGCGCCAGCAGCCCTTCTGGAAACACCATATATTTT | TRBV4-1 | - | TRBJ1-3 | 12 | -
CASSQDGRGGQLFF | TGTGCCAGCAGCCAAGATGGGCGGGGGGGCCAGTTGTTCTTC | TRBV4-2 | TRBD2 | TRBJ2-1 | 14 | once
CASSYSGLAGQNIQYF | TGTGCCAGCAGTTACTCCGGACTAGCGGGGCAAAACATTCAGTACTTC | TRBV6-5 | TRBD2 | TRBJ2-4 | 16 | -
CASSFTGTGDEKLFF | TGCGCCAGCAGCTTTACCGGGACAGGGGATGAAAAACTGTTTTTT | TRBV5-1 | TRBD1 | TRBJ1-4 | 15 | few
CASSSRDSYGYTF | TGTGCCAGCAGCTCGAGGGACAGCTATGGCTACACCTTC | TRBV5-4 | TRBD1 | TRBJ1-2 | 13 | few
CASSLRSPTGNTEAFF | TGTGCCAGCAGCTTACGATCCCCCACAGGGAACACTGAAGCTTTCTTT | TRBV13 | - | TRBJ1-1 | 16 | once
CASSLAGTGISYEQYF | TGTGCCAGCAGTTTAGCCGGGACAGGGATCTCCTACGAGCAGTACTTC | TRBV6-2/TRBV6-3 | TRBD1 | TRBJ2-7 | 16 | -
CASSISGRASYNQPQHF | TGTGCCAGTAGTATAAGTGGCAGGGCGTCGTACAATCAGCCCCAGCATTTT | TRBV19 | - | TRBJ1-5 | 17 | -
CASSESLEYPTMNTEAFF | TGCGCCAGCAGTGAGTCCCTGGAGTACCCTACCATGAACACTGAAGCTTTCTTT | TRBV10-1 | - | TRBJ1-1 | 18 | -
CASSSSGLSYNEQFF | TGTGCCAGCAGTTCTTCCGGGCTCTCCTACAATGAGCAGTTCTTC | TRBV6-5 | - | TRBJ2-1 | 15 | -
CASSLARTGERSGYTF | TGTGCCAGCAGCTTAGCGAGGACAGGGGAGAGGAGCGGCTACACCTTC | TRBV7-8 | TRBD1 | TRBJ1-2 | 16 | -
CASGPGTAPNQPQHF | TGTGCTAGTGGCCCTGGGACAGCTCCTAATCAGCCCCAGCATTTT | TRBV12-5 | TRBD1 | TRBJ1-5 | 15 | -